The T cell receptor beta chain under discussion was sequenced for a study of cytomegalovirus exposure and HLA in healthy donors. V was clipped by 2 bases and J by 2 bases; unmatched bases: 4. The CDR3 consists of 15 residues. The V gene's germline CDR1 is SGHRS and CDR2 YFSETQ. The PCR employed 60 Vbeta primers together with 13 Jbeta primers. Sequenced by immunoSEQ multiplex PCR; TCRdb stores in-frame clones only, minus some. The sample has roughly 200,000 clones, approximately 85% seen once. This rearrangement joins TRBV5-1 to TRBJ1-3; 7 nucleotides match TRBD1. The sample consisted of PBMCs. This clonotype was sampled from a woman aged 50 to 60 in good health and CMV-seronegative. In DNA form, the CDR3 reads TGCGCCAGCAGCTTAACAACAGGGGCTGGAAACACCATATATTTT. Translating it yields CASSLTTGAGNTIYF.